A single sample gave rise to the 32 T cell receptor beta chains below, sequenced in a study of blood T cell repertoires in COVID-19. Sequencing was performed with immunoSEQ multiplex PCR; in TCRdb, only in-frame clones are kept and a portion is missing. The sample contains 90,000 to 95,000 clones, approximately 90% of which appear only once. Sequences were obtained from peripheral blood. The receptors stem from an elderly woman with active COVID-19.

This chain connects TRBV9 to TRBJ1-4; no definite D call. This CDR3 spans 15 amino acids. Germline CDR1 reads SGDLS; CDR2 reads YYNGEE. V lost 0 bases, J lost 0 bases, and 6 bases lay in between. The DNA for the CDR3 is TGTGCCAGCAGCGTAGACCCAGCAACTAATGAAAAACTGTTTTTT. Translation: CASSVDPATNEKLFF.

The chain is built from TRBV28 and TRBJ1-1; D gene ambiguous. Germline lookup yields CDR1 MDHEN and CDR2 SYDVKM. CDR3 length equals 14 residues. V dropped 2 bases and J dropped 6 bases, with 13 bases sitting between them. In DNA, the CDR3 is TGTGCCAGCAGTTTACGGGGTCTCCTGGCTGAAGCTTTCTTT. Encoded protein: CASSLRGLLAEAFF.

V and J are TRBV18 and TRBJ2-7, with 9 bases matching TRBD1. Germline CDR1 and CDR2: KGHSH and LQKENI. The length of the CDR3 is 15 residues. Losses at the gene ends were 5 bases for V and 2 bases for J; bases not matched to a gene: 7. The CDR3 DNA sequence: TGTGCCAGCTCAGACCGACAGGGGGGAACCTACGAGCAGTACTTC. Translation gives CASSDRQGGTYEQYF.

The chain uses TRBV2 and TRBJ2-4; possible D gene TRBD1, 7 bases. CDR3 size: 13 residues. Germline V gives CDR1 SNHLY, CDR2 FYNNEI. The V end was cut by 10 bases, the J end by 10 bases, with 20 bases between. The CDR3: CAMPAPGGTIQYF. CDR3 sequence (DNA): TGTGCCATGCCGGCCCCAGGGGGGACAATTCAGTACTTC.

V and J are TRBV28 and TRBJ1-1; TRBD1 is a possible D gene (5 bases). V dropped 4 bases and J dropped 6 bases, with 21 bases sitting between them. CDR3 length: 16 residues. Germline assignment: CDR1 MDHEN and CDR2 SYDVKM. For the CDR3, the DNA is TGTGCCAGCAGTTCCCAGAAGCGCGTCCGGGGGGCTGAAGCTTTCTTT. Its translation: CASSSQKRVRGAEAFF.

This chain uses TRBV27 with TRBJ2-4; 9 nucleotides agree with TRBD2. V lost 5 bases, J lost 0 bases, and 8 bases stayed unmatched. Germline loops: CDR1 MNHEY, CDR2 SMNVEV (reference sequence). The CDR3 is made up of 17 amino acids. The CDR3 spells CASSPRTSALAKNIQYF. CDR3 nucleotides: TGTGCCAGCAGTCCCCGGACTAGCGCTTTAGCCAAAAACATTCAGTACTTC.

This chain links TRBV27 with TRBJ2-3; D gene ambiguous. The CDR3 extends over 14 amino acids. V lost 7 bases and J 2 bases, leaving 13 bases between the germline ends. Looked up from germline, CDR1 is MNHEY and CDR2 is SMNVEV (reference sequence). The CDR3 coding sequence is TGTGCCAGCAACGACCCAGGTTACACAGATACGCAGTATTTT. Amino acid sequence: CASNDPGYTDTQYF.

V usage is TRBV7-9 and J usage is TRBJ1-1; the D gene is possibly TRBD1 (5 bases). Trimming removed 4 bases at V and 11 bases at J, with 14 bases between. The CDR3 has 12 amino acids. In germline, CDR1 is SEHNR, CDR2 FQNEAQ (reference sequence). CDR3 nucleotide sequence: TGTGCCAGCAGCTCCACGGCAGGGTTGGCTTTCTTT. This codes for CASSSTAGLAFF.

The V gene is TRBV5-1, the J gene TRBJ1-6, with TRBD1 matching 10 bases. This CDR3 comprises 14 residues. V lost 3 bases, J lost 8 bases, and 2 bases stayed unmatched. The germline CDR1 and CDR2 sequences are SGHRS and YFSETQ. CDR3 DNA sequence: TGCGCCAGCAGCTCCGGGACAGGGGATTCACCCCTCCACTTT. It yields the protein CASSSGTGDSPLHF.

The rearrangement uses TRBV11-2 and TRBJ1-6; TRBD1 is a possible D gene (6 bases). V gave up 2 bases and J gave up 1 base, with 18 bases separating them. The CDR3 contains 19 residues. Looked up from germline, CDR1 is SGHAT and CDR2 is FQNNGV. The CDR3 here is CASSLKLQQGISYNSPLHF. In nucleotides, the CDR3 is TGTGCCAGCAGCTTAAAACTCCAACAGGGTATTTCCTATAATTCACCCCTCCACTTT.

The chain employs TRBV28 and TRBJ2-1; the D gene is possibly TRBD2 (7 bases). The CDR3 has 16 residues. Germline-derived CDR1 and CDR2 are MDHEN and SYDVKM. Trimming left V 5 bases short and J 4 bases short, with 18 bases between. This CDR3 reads CASSTIGGPSYNEQFF. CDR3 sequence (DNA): TGTGCCAGCAGTACCATCGGGGGGCCCAGTTACAATGAGCAGTTCTTC. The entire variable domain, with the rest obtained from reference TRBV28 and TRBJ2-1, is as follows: DVKVTQSSRYLVKRTGEKVFLECVQDMDHENMFWYRQDPGLGLRLIYFSYDVKMKEKGDIPEGYSVSREKKERFSLILESASTNQTSMYLCASSTIGGPSYNEQFFGPGTRLTVL.

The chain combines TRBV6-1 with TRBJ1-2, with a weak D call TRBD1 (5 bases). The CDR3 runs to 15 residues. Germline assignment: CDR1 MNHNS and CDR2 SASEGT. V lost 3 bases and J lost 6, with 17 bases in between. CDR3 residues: CASSEGGDVLDGYTF. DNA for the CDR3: TGTGCCAGCAGTGAGGGGGGGGACGTTTTGGATGGCTACACCTTC.

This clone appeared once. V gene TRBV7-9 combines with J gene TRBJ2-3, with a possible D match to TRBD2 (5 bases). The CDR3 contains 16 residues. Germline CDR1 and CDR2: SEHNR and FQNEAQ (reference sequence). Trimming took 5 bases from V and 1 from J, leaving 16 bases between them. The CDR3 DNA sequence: TGTGCCAGCAGCCCCCTCGGGGTCTCGGGCACAGATACGCAGTATTTT. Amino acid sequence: CASSPLGVSGTDTQYF.

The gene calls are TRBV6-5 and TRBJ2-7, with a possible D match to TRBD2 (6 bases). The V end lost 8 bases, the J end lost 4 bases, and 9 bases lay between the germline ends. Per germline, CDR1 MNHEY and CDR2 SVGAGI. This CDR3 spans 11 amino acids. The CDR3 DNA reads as TGTGCCAGCGGGGGGATGTACGAGCAGTACTTC. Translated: CASGGMYEQYF.

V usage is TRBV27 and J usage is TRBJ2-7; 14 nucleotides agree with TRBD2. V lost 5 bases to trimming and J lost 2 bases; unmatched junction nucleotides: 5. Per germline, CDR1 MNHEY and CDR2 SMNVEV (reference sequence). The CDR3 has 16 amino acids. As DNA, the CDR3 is TGTGCCAGCAGTGAGGGACTAGCGGGAGTTCCCTACGAGCAGTACTTC. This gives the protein CASSEGLAGVPYEQYF.

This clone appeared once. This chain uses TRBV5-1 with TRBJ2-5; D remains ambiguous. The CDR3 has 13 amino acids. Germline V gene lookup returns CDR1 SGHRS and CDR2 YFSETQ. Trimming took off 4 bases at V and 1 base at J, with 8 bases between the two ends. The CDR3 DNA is TGCGCCAGCAGCCCCTCTTTCCAAGAGACCCAGTACTTC. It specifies CASSPSFQETQYF.

The CDR3, as DNA: TGTGCCAGCAGTGACAGGGGCGTCTCTGGAAACACCATATATTTT. It codes for CASSDRGVSGNTIYF. The J gene is TRBJ1-3, the V gene TRBV28; 8 nucleotides line up with TRBD1. V gave up 5 bases and J gave up 0 bases; unmatched junction bases: 3. The CDR3 length is 15 residues. Germline CDR1 and CDR2: MDHEN and SYDVKM. Looking up the rest from reference TRBV28 and TRBJ1-3 gives the full variable domain: DVKVTQSSRYLVKRTGEKVFLECVQDMDHENMFWYRQDPGLGLRLIYFSYDVKMKEKGDIPEGYSVSREKKERFSLILESASTNQTSMYLCASSDRGVSGNTIYFGEGSWLTVV.

CDR3 nucleotides: TGTGCCAGCAGTCCCCCGGACAGGAGAGAGACCCAGTACTTC. It encodes CASSPPDRRETQYF. The gene calls are TRBV28 and TRBJ2-5, with 7 bases fitting TRBD1. The CDR3 totals 14 residues. The J segment lost 4 bases and the V segment lost 5 bases, leaving 7 bases of the junction unmatched. Germline V lookup: CDR1 MDHEN, CDR2 SYDVKM.

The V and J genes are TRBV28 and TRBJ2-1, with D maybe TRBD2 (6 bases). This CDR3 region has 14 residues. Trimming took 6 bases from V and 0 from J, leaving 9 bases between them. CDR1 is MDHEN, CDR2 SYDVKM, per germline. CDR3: CASRSGYSYNEQFF. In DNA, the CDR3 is TGTGCCAGCAGAAGCGGGTACTCCTACAATGAGCAGTTCTTC.

The CDR3 here is CASSGQPNQETQYF. The CDR3, as DNA: TGTGCCAGCAGTGGACAGCCGAACCAAGAGACCCAGTACTTC. This chain joins TRBV27 and TRBJ2-5, with a tentative D call TRBD1 (6 bases). CDR1 MNHEY and CDR2 SMNVEV come from the germline V gene (reference sequence). The CDR3 loop spans 14 amino acids. Trimming cost V 5 bases and J 0 bases, with 10 bases left between them.

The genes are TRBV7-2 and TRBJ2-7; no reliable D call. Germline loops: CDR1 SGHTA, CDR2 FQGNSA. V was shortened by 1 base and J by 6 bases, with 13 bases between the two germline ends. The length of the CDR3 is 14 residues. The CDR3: CASSLGRQSVEQYF. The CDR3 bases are TGTGCCAGCAGCTTAGGGCGGCAGTCGGTCGAGCAGTACTTC.

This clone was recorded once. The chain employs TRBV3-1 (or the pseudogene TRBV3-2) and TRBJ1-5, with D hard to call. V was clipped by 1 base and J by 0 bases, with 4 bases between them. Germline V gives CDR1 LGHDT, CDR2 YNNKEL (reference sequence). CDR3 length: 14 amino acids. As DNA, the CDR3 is TGTGCCAGCAGCCAAGCCGTTAGCAATCAGCCCCAGCATTTT. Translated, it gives CASSQAVSNQPQHF.

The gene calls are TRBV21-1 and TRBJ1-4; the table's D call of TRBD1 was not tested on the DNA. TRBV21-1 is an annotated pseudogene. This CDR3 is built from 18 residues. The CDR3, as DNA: TGTGCCAGCAGCTTCCGGGACACGCTGACGACGACTAATGAAAAACTGTTTTTT. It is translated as CASSFRDTLTTTNEKLFF.

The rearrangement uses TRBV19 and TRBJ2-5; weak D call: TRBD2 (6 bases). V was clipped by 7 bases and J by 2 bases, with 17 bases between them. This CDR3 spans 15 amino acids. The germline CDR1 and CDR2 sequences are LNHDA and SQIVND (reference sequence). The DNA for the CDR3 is TGTGCCAGTACTCCAAACCGGGGGAAGCAAGAGACCCAGTACTTC. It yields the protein CASTPNRGKQETQYF. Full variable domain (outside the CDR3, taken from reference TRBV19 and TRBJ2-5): DGGITQSPKYLFRKEGQNVTLSCEQNLNHDAMYWYRQDPGQGLRLIYYSQIVNDFQKGDIAEGYSVSREKKESFPLTVTSAQKNPTAFYLCASTPNRGKQETQYFGPGTRLLVL.

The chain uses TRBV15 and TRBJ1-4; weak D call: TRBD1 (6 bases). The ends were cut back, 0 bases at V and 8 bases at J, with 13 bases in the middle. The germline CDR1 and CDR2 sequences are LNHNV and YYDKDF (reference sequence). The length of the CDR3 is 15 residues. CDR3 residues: CATSRDGGPTEKLFF. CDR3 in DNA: TGTGCCACCAGCAGAGATGGGGGCCCGACGGAAAAACTGTTTTTT. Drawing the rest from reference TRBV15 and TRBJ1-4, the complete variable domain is DAMVIQNPRYQVTQFGKPVTLSCSQTLNHNVMYWYQQKSSQAPKLLFHYYDKDFNNEADTPDNFQSRRPNTSFCFLDIRSPGLGDTAMYLCATSRDGGPTEKLFFGSGTQLSVL.

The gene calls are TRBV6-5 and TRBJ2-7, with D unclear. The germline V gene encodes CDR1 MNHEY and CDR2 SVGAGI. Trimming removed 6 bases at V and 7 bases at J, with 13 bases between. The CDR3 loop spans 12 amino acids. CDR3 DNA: TGTGCCAGCAGCGACTCAAGTGGGGAGCAGTACTTC. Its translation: CASSDSSGEQYF.

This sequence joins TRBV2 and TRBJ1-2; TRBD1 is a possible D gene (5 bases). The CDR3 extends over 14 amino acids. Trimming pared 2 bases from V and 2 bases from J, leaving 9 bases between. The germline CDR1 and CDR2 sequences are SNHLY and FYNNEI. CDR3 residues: CASSELGLNYGYTF. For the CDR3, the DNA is TGTGCCAGCAGTGAATTGGGACTCAACTATGGCTACACCTTC.

CDR3 sequence reads: CASRDTRDFRYEQYF. CDR3 nucleotides: TGCGCCAGCAGAGATACCCGGGACTTTAGGTACGAGCAGTACTTC. The chain uses TRBV5-1 and TRBJ2-7; maybe TRBD2 (6 bases). Trimming cost V 5 bases and J 4 bases, with 19 bases left between them. CDR1 and CDR2 from the germline V gene are SGHRS and YFSETQ. CDR3 length: 15 residues. Drawing the rest from reference TRBV5-1 and TRBJ2-7, the complete variable domain is KAGVTQTPRYLIKTRGQQVTLSCSPISGHRSVSWYQQTPGQGLQFLFEYFSETQRNKGNFPGRFSGRQFSNSRSEMNVSTLELGDSALYLCASRDTRDFRYEQYFGPGTRLTVT.

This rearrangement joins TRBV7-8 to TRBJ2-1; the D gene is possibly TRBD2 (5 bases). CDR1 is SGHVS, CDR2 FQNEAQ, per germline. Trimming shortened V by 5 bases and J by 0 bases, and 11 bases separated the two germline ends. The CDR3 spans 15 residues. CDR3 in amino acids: CASSLSGSSYNEQFF. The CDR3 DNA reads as TGTGCCAGCAGCCTCAGCGGTAGCTCCTACAATGAGCAGTTCTTC.

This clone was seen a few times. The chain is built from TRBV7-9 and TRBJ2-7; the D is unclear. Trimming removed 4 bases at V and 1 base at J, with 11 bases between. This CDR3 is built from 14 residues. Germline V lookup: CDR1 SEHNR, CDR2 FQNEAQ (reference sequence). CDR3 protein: CASSSAAYSYEQYF. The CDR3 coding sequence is TGTGCCAGCAGCTCCGCGGCGTATTCCTACGAGCAGTACTTC.

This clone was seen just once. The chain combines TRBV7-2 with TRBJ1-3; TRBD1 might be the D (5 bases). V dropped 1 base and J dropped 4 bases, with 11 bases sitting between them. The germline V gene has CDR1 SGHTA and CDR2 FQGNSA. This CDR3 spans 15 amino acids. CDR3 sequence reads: CASSLVGDSGNTIYF. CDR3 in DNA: TGTGCCAGCAGCTTAGTAGGAGACAGCGGAAACACCATATATTTT.

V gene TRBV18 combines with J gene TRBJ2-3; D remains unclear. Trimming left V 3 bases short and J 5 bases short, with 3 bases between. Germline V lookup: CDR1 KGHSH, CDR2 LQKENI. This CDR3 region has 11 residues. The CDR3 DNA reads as TGTGCCAGCTCACCCTTAGATACGCAGTATTTT. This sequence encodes CASSPLDTQYF.